This TCR beta chain was recovered during a study of Tregs in tolerant kidney transplant recipients (dated by TCRdb to 2018 to 2020). At the level of the whole study: Related donors were used in the transplants with nonmyeloablative bone marrow transplantation, and mixed chimerism was transient in the human trials. TCRbeta sequencing was used in the study to identify donor-specific regulatory T cells before combined kidney and bone marrow transplantation, and the identified cells were then tracked after transplant.

For TCRbeta CDR3 sequencing, genomic DNA was extracted from sorted cells using the QIAGEN DNeasy Blood and Tissue Kit. Through immunoSEQ, high-throughput TCRbeta CDR3 sequencing was done commercially, including PCR amplification with internal controls and bias correction. The authors' analysis ran thus. Unique productive TCRbeta sequences were defined by CDR3 nucleotide sequence where primers matched, and otherwise by CDR3 amino acid sequence together with Vbeta and Jbeta genes. To correct sorting error, sequences shared between sorted populations at a frequency ratio of 2:1 or less were removed; the rest were assigned to the higher population. A sequence counted as donor-reactive if, in CFSE-low cells, the sequence had a frequency of at least 0.01% and was expanded at least 5-fold compared with unstimulated cells. Repertoire divergence was quantified by Jensen-Shannon divergence calculated from the top 100 TCRbeta sequences ranked by frequency. For samples with multiple sequencing runs, sorting error was corrected in each run separately before the runs were combined. The table was pulled from immuneACCESS by TCRdb, which kept in-frame rearrangements only. Such tables lose some clones; where checked, under half of the loss comes from unresolved V genes, and the rest has no known cause. The V and J calls and clone size are taken from that table; D and trimming were inferred from the DNA. The sample includes under 95,000 clones, with 85% to 95% observed a single time. The ten largest clonotypes hold approximately 0.3% of the sample.

Details on this clone: Its recognized antigen is unknown. Qualities for individual bases were not recorded, and no much larger clone is one base off.

Overall results and qualifications from the work: In tolerant patients, donor-specific Tregs expanded more than Tregs overall, which suggests antigen-driven rather than nonspecific expansion. The study was limited by small patient numbers, and the findings need validation in larger populations and under other immunosuppression protocols. Because the PCR primers were changed over time for some patients, nucleotide-level comparison could not be performed across the samples from those patients. Although technical replication error seemed to be minimal, the question of biological reproducibility was not addressed directly. Expanding Tregs with activated donor B cells appeared to identify the most biologically relevant and donor-specific TCRbeta repertoire.

The label giving this sample's time point can be read as: blood sample drawn before combined kidney and bone marrow transplant. Thawed PBMCs were FACS-sorted into unstimulated Tregs (CD4+CD25+CD127-), CD4+ non-Tregs (CD4+CD25-), CD4 cells and CD8 cells. Before Treg sorting, thawed PBMCs were rested overnight at 37°C with roughly 180 IU/ml IL-2. Patients were several combined kidney and bone marrow transplant recipients from the ITN036ST trial, and only these trial subjects had samples available. Healthy control blood was processed to PBMCs with a Ficoll density gradient and then cryopreserved, whereas patient PBMCs were collected both before and after transplant. Reading the germline V gene gives CDR1 MGHRA and CDR2 YSYEKL. From the cysteine up to the phenylalanine, the CDR3 has a length of 17 residues. The entry retains the CDR3 DNA only, 51 bases that are in frame from base 1. Between the V and J ends, shortened by 1 base and 4 bases respectively, the junction contains 16 bases.

The TCR was taken from a human donor who received a combined kidney and bone marrow transplant. This chain joins TRBV4-1 to TRBJ2-2; TRBD2 is possibly the D segment (6 matching bases). The sample was Tregs from blood, taken before the transplant. The nucleotide sequence reads as follows: TGCGCCAGCAGCCAAGTTGGCGGGATGTCAATCACCGGGGAGCTGTTTTTT. Its translation is CASSQVGGMSITGELFF.